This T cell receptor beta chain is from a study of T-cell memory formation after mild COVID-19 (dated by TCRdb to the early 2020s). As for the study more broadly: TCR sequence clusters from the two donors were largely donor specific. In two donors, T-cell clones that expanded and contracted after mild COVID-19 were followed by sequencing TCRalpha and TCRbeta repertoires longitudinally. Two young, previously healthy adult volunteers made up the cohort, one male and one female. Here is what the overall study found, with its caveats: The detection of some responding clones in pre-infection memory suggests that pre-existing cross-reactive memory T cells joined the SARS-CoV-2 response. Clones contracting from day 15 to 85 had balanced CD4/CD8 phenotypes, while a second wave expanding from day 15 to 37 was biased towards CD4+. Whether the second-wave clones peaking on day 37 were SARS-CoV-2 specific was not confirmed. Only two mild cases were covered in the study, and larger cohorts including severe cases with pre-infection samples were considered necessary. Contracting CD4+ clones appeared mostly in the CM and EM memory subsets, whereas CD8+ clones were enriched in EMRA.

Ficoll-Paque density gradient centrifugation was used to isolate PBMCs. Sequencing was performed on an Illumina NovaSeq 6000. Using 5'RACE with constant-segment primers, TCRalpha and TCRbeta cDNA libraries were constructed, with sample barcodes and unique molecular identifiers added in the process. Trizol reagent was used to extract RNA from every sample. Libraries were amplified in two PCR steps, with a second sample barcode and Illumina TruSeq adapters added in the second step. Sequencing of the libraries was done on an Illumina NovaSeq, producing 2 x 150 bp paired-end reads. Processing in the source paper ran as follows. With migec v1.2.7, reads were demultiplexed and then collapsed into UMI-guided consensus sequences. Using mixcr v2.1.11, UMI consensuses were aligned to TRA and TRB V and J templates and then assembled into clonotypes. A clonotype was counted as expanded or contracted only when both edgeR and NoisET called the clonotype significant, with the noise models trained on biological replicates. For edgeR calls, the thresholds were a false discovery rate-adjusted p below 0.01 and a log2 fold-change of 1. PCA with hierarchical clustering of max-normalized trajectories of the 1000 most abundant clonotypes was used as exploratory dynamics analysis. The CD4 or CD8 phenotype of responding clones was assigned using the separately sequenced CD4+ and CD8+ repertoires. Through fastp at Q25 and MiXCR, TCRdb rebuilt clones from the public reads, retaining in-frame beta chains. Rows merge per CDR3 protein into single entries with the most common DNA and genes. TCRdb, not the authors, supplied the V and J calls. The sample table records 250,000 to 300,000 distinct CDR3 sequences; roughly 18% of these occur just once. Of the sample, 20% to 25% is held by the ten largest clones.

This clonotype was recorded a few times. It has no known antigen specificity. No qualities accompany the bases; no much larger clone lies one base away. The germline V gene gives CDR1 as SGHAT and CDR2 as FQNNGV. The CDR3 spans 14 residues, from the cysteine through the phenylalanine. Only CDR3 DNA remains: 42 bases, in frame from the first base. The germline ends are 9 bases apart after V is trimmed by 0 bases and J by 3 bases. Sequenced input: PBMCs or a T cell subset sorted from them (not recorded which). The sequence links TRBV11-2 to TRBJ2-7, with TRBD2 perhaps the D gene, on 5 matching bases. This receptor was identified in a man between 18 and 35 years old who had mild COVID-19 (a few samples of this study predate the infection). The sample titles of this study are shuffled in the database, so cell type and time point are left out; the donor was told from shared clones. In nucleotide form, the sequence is TGTGCCAGCAGCTTAGAAGGCGGGCGCTACGAGCAGTACTTC. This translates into CASSLEGGRYEQYF.